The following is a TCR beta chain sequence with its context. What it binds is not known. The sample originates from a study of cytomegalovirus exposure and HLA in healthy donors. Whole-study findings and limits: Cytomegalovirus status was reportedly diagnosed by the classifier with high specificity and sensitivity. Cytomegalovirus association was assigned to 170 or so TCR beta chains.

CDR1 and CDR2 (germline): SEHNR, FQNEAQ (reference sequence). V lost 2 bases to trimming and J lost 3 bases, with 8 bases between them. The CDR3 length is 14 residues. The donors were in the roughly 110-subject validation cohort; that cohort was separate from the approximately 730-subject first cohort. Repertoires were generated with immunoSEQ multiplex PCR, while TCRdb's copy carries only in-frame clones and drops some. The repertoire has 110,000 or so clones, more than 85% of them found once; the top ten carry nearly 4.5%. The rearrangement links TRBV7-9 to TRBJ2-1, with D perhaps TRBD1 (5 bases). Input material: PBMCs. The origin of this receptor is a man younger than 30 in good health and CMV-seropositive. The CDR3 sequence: CASSLPDIYNEQFF. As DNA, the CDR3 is TGTGCCAGCAGCTTACCGGACATCTACAATGAGCAGTTCTTC.